This entry concerns a single T cell receptor beta chain. TCRdb's copy holds only in-frame clones and misses some; the assay was immunoSEQ multiplex PCR. Here the sample spans 150,000 to 200,000 clones, more than 85% being singletons. CDR1 and CDR2 (germline): MGHRA, YSYEKL. The ends lost 5 bases at V and 1 base at J; junction bases unmatched: 7. This CDR3 has 16 residues. In assigning cohorts, the study relied on participant-reported clinical history. The sample originates from a study of blood T cell repertoires in COVID-19. Turning to the study itself: The origin of the acute and convalescent COVID-19 samples was the United States, Italy and Spain.

The V gene is TRBV4-1, the J gene TRBJ2-2; 7 bases line up with TRBD1. The origin of this receptor is a human donor with acute COVID-19. The donor label of this sample is uncertain. Sequencing was carried out using PBMCs or T cells enriched from blood (not recorded which). As DNA, the CDR3 is TGCGCCAGCAGCATCGGGACAGCCTTGAACACCGGGGAGCTGTTTTTT. Its translation: CASSIGTALNTGELFF.